The entry below gives a single TCR beta chain sequence along with its context. This entry belongs to a study of blood T cell repertoires in COVID-19. Study-wide context: COVID-19 samples from acute and convalescent phases originated in the United States, Italy and Spain. Sources were T cells, B-cell-depleted T cells, or PBMCs; the material itself was cDNA or gDNA.

Authors' analysis steps: Researchers report that nucleated cell counts were estimated from reference gene primer amplification. Assay: immunoSEQ multiplex PCR; the TCRdb copy retains only in-frame clones and omits some. V and J calls and clone size come straight from that table; D and trimming were deduced from the DNA. The table lists 65,000 to 70,000 clones, more than 70% of them singletons. Material for sequencing was peripheral blood. The sequence was collected from a human donor in a cohort sampled during active COVID-19.

CDR3 residues: CASRDKNGRLHF. The CDR3 bases are TGTGCCAGCAGGGACAAGAACGGCCGCCTCCACTTT. This chain uses TRBV2 with TRBJ1-6; a weak D match, TRBD1 (5 bases). Germline CDR1 SNHLY, CDR2 FYNNEI. Trimming stripped 6 bases from V and 15 bases from J, with 15 bases between. CDR3 length equals 12 residues. Combining the CDR3 with reference TRBV2 and TRBJ1-6 gives the whole variable domain EPEVTQTPSHQVTQMGQEVILRCVPISNHLYFYWYRQILGQKVEFLVSFYNNEISEKSEIFDDQFSVERPDGSNFTLKIRSTKLEDSAMYFCASRDKNGRLHFGNGTRLTVT.